This T cell receptor beta chain was identified during a study of shared clonotypes between healthy human individuals (dated by TCRdb to about 2020). General notes on the study: Three men and two women, aged 18 to 49 years, made up the cohort. For each donor, three plates each were used for CD4 naive and CD4 memory, two plates were used for CD8 naive, and one plate was used for CD8 memory. Blood TCR repertoires of several healthy adults were deeply sequenced to estimate repertoire size and the extent of clonotype sharing between individuals. To increase sequencing depth and limit assay-specific biases, TCR repertoire library preparation and sequencing were carried out by different laboratories using diverse techniques. Per donor, leukapheresis produced somewhere between about 0.9 and 9.5 billion PBMCs. Beyond this particular receptor, the publication reports: Sampling was restricted to blood, and TCR repertoires in tissue are likely to differ from TCR repertoires in blood. Sharing across four donors was observed for about 5% of naive CD4, around 3.5% of naive CD8, over 2% of memory CD4, and roughly 0.4% of memory CD8 clonotypes. Because the study included a small number of donors, the genetic and exposure-history diversity represented was limited. Larger estimated clonotype richness was generally found for naive subsets than for memory subsets. Rarefaction of sorted-subset datasets indicated incomplete sequencing despite the large sequencing depth. Based on pairwise subsampling, the degree of clonotype sharing among donors was expected to be affected by sequencing depth. Compared with non-shared clonotypes, clonotypes shared by all four sorted-subset donors had higher generation probabilities.

Using the deep immunoSEQ assay, TCR CDR3 regions were amplified from genomic DNA by multiplex PCR. Genomic DNA extracted from each cell subset was distributed evenly over all wells of several immunoSEQ 96-well plates, and each plate served as one replicate. For sorted subsets, around 200 ng genomic DNA, equal to 25,000 to 35,000 T cell genomes, was loaded into each replicate PCR. Purified libraries were quantified with a Qubit 3.0 fluorometer, sized on a Bioanalyzer 2100, and re-quantified with the KAPA Library Quantification kit. A separate single-read 150-cycle Illumina NextSeq 550 flow cell was used to sequence each immunoSEQ 96-well plate. From the authors' description of their analysis: Because the immunoSEQ output held only junctional sequences and lacked quality scores, the filtering could not match the filtering applied to full-length reads. Sequences were annotated with PyIR, a Python wrapper for IgBLAST v1.9, using IMGT germline references to assign V/J genes and CDR3. Reads with weak V/J assignments (E-value above 1e-6), missing CDR3, stop codons, out-of-frame junctions, or ambiguous translated residues were removed. V3J clonotypes were defined as sequences sharing an identical inferred V gene, J gene, and CDR3 amino acid sequence. To compute the percentage overlap between repertoires, the number of shared unique clonotypes was divided by the size of the smaller repertoire. Richness of each repertoire was evaluated using RTK rarefaction, the Chao1 estimator, and Recon v2.1 estimates of unobserved clonotypes. For all TCRbeta clonotypes obtained by the gDNA method from several donors, generation probabilities were computed with OLGA. This is the immuneACCESS table as TCRdb keeps it, with only in-frame sequences that have V and J called. A part of the clones is gone; compared with another copy, unresolved V genes explain less than half, and the rest is unexplained. Clonal size and the V and J genes are those of that table, whereas D and trimming came from the DNA. Across this sample there are 2 million to 2.5 million clones, with about 94% seen only once. The top ten constitute 0.13% of the sample.

Relative to germline, V is 2 bases shorter and J is 4 bases shorter, with 6 bases between their ends. The CDR3 covers 12 residues, taking in both the cysteine and the phenylalanine. Just CDR3 DNA is preserved here, 36 bases in frame from base 1. The germline V gene specifies MNHEY as CDR1 and SVGAGI as CDR2. This clone was seen a single time. It lacks a known antigen. No qualities accompany the bases; no much larger clone lies one base away. Other DNA sequences in the same sample also yield this CDR3. Healthy HIV-negative adults with no recently reported acute infections or vaccinations were included as donors. Every donor was a Caucasian adult living in Nashville, Tennessee, USA. CD4+ T cells were enriched by magnetic negative selection, after which naive cells were positively selected on CD45RA and the negative fraction was taken as the memory subset. After blood collection by leukapheresis, PBMCs were isolated using Ficoll-Histopaque density gradient centrifugation and then cryopreserved in the vapor phase of liquid nitrogen. Analytical flow cytometry was used to check the purity and quantity of each magnetically sorted T cell population. From each sorted fraction, genomic DNA was isolated and quantified by UV absorbance on a Nanodrop 2000c.

The V gene is TRBV6-5 and the J gene is TRBJ2-7; perhaps TRBD1 is the D gene, with 5 bases matching. The source is a young man in good health. Material: naive CD4+ T cells sorted from blood. Sample cell subset or site, as interpreted from the label and publication: CD45RA+ positively selected. The nucleotide sequence is given as TGTGCCAGCAGTTACGACAGATACGAGCAGTACTTC. Its coded protein is CASSYDRYEQYF.